A selection of T cell receptor beta chains follows, all from one sample in a study of identical twins. TCRdb re-called the 5' RACE reads with MiXCR, one entry per CDR3 protein. This table has about 720,000 distinct CDR3 sequences, around a sixth appearing once. This sample also appeared in a second study, on T cells expressing NK-cell markers.

Specimen: PBMCs. These receptors were obtained from a woman between 18 and 29 years old in good health. Both conserved end residues are trimmed from each CDR3. Each record gives: clone size, J gene, V gene, CDR3 protein. Only part of the rows carry a size: once, few, many, or a class if the clone is expanded.

NA | TRBJ2-7 | TRBV3-1 | ASSQDTFYEQY
NA | TRBJ2-1 | TRBV11-1 | ASSLASRRGGWKNDEQF
NA | TRBJ2-3 | TRBV20-1 | SAAGAGERDTQY
NA | TRBJ2-1 | TRBV12-3/TRBV12-4 | ASSQASDDNEQF
NA | TRBJ2-1 | TRBV20-1 | SAGDPGNEQF
NA | TRBJ2-7 | TRBV18 | ASSPSQGQTGEQY
NA | TRBJ1-1 | TRBV2 | ASDRHLNTEAF
NA | TRBJ2-7 | TRBV19 | ASSYDQYEQY
few | TRBJ2-7 | TRBV3-1 | ASSQVAAEQY
few | TRBJ1-1 | TRBV25-1 | ASVKGGTEAF
NA | TRBJ2-7 | TRBV3-1 | ASCQNAGTGGAYEQY
NA | TRBJ1-1 | TRBV7-9 | ASSWYGGRNTEAF
NA | TRBJ2-4 | TRBV15 | ATSTGRGLGNIQY
NA | TRBJ2-1 | TRBV11-2 | ASSLESKAEQF
few | TRBJ2-2 | TRBV10-3 | AISEEGLAGGPGSTGELF
many | TRBJ2-1 | TRBV5-1 | ASSPTPGTALNEQF
NA | TRBJ2-5 | TRBV5-1 | ASSFRTDRETQY
NA | TRBJ1-2 | TRBV12-3/TRBV12-4 | ASSLGIFYGYT
few | TRBJ2-7 | TRBV12-3/TRBV12-4 | ASSFLGRERYEQY
few | TRBJ2-1 | TRBV7-2 | ASSPVGGIFNEQF
few | TRBJ2-1 | TRBV5-1 | ASSLPKGGSEQF
NA | TRBJ1-1 | TRBV20-1 | SAQKTGMNTEAF
NA | TRBJ1-4 | TRBV7-9 | ASSLKLF
NA | TRBJ1-3 | TRBV15 | ATSRDRDRLSGNTIY
few | TRBJ2-3 | TRBV5-6 | ASTRTSGSQYTQY
NA | TRBJ2-1 | TRBV5-1 | ASSYGTAREQF
NA | TRBJ1-3 | TRBV14 | ASSQVGNTIY
few | TRBJ2-1 | TRBV12-5 | ASGLGWGRYNEQF
few | TRBJ1-1 | TRBV20-1 | SACDRVRTEAF
NA | TRBJ2-7 | TRBV9 | ASSVYSGATYEQY
few | TRBJ1-1 | TRBV2 | ASSVARMNTEAF
few | TRBJ2-1 | TRBV7-3 | ASSRGGDSQYSRDEQF
NA | TRBJ1-1 | TRBV20-1 | SVSRGGTEAF
few | TRBJ2-5 | TRBV20-1 | SARVNRQETQY
few | TRBJ1-1 | TRBV20-1 | SAPRQGGWTEAF
NA | TRBJ2-2 | TRBV30 | AWSDGRPTGELF
NA | TRBJ1-5 | TRBV3-1 | ASSRGNQGNQPQH
NA | TRBJ2-5 | TRBV5-1 | ASSLGGQTIWQETQY
NA | TRBJ2-7 | TRBV19 | ARRGIYEQY
few | TRBJ2-1 | TRBV9 | ASRRGTEANEQF
NA | TRBJ1-1 | TRBV7-9 | ASSSSRQTEAF
few | TRBJ2-7 | TRBV12-3/TRBV12-4 | ASGTINRKSGEQY
NA | TRBJ1-1 | TRBV19 | ASQGLTEAF
once | TRBJ2-3 | TRBV28 | ASSLRTSGGNTQY
many | TRBJ2-3 | TRBV5-1 | ASSHGQGSSDTQY